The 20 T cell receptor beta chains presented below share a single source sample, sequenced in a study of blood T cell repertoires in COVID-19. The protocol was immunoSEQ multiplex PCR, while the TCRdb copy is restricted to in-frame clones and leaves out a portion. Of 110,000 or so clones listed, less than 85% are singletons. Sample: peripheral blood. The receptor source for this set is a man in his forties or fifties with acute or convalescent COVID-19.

The DNA of the CDR3 is TGTGCCAGCAGCTTATTCGGCCGGGACTCGTCCTACAATGAGCAGTTCTTC. Translating it yields CASSLFGRDSSYNEQFF. V and J are TRBV7-3 and TRBJ2-1; the D gene is possibly TRBD2 (6 bases). CDR3 size: 17 residues. V gave up 2 bases and J gave up 1 base, with 15 bases separating them. Germline assignment: CDR1 SGHTA and CDR2 FQGTGA.

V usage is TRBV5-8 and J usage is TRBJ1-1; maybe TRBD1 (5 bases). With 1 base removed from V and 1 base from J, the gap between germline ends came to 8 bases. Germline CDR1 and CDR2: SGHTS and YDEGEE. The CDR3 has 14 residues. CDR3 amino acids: CASSLYQGNTEAFF. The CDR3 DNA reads TGTGCCAGCAGCTTGTATCAGGGGAACACTGAAGCTTTCTTT.

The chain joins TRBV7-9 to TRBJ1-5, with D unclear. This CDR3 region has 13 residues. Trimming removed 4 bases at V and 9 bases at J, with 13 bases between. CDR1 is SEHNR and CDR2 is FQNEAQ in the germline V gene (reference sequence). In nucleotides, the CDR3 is TGTGCCAGCAGCTCTTCTTGGGCACCGCCCCAGCATTTT. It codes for CASSSSWAPPQHF.

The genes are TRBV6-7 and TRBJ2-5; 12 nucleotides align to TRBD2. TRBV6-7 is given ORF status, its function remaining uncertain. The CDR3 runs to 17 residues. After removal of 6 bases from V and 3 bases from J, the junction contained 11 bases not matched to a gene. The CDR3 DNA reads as TGTGCCAGCAGCTACCTAGCGGGGGGGTTGGGGAAAGAGACCCAGTACTTC. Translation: CASSYLAGGLGKETQYF.

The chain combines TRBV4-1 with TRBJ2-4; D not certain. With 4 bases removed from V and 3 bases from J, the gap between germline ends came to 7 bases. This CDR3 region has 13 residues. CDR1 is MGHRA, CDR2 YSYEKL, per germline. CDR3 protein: CASSRQDKNIQYF. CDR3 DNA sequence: TGCGCCAGCAGCCGACAAGACAAAAACATTCAGTACTTC.

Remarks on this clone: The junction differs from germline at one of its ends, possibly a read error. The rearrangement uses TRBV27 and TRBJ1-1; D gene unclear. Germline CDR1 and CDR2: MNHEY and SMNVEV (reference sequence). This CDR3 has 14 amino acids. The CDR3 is CASSREGMKTEAFF. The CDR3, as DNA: TGTGCCAGCAGCCGGGAAGGGATGAAGACTGAAGCTTTCTTT.

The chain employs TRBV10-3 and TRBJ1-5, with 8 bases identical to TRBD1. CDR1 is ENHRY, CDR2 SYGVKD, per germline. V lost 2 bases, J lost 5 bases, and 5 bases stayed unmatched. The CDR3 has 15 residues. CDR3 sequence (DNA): TGTGCCATCAGTGAGGGGGACAGGTTAGATCAGCCCCAGCATTTT. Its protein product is CAISEGDRLDQPQHF.

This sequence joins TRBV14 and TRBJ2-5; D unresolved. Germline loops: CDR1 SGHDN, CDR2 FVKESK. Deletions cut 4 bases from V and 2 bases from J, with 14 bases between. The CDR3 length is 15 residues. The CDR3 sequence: CASSPRWSWQETQYF. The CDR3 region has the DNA TGTGCCAGCAGCCCCCGATGGAGTTGGCAAGAGACCCAGTACTTC.

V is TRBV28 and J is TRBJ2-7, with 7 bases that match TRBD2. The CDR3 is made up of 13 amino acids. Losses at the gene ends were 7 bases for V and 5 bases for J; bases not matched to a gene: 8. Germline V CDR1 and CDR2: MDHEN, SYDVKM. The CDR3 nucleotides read TGTGCCAGCACCCTTGGGAGGGGCCACGAGCAGTACTTC. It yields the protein CASTLGRGHEQYF.

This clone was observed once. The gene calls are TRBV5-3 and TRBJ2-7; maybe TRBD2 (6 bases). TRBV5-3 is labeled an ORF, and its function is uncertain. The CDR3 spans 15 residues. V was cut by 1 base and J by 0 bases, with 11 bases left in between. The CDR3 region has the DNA TGTGCCAGAAGCTTGCGTGGGAGGAGCTCCTACGAGCAGTACTTC. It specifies CARSLRGRSSYEQYF.

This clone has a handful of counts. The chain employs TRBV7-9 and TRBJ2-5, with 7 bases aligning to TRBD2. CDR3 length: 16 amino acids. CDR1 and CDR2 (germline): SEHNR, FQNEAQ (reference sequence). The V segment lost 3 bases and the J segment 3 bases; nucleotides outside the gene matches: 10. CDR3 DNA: TGTGCCAGCAGCTTGGGGGGGACTCTCGCAAAAGAGACCCAGTACTTC. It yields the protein CASSLGGTLAKETQYF.

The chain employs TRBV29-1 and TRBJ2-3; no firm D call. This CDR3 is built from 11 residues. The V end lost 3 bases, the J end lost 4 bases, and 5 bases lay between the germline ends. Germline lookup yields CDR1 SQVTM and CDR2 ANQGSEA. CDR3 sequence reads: CSVDPSDTQYF. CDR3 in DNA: TGCAGCGTTGATCCCTCAGATACGCAGTATTTT.

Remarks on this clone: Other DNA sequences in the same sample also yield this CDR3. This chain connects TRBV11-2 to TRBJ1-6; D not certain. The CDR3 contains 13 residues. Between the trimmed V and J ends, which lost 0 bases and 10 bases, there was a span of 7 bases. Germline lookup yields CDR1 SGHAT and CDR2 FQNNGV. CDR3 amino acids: CASSLEPGSPLHF. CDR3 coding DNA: TGTGCCAGCAGCTTAGAACCGGGGTCACCCCTCCACTTT.

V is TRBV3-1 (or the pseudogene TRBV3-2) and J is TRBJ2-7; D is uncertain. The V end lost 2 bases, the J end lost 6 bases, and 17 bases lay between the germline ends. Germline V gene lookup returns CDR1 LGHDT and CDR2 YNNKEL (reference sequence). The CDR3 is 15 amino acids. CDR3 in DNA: TGTGCCAGCAGCCAAAGCCAACTCCAGCGAGCCGAGCAGTACTTC. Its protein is CASSQSQLQRAEQYF.

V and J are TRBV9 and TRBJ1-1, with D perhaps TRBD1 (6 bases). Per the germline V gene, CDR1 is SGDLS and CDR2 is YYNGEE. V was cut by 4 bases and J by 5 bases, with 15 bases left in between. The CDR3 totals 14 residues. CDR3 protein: CASSTPARGTEAFF. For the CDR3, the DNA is TGTGCCAGCAGCACCCCAGCGAGGGGGACTGAAGCTTTCTTT.

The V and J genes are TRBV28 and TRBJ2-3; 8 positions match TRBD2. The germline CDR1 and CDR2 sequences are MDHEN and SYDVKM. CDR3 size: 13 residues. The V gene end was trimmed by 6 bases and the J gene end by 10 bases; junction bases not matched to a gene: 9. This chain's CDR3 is CASRGGTRGSQYF. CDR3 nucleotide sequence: TGTGCCAGCAGGGGGGGGACTAGAGGATCGCAGTATTTT.

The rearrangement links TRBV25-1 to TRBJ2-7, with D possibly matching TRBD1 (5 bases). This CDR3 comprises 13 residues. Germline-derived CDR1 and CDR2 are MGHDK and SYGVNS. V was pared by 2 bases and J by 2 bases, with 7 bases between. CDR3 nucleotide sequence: TGTGCCAGCAGTGAAGGGGCGGCCTACGAGCAGTACTTC. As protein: CASSEGAAYEQYF.

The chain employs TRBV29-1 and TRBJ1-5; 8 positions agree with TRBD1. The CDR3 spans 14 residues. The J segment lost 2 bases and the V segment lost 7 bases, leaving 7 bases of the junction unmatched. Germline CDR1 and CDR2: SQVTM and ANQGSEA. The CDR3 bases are TGCAGCGCAGCTCAGGGGGCCCGCAATCAGCCCCAGCATTTT. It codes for CSAAQGARNQPQHF.

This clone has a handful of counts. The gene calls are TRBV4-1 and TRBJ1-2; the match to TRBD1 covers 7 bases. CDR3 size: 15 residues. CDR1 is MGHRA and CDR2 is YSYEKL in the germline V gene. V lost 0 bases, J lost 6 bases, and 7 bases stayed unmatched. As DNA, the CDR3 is TGCGCCAGCAGCCAAGATTGGGGACAGAGGGATGGCTACACCTTC. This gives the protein CASSQDWGQRDGYTF.

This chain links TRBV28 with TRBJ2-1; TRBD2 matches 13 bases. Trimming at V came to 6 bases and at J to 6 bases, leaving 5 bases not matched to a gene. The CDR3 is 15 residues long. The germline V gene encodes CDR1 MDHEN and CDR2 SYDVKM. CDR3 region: CASRTSGRDPNEQFF. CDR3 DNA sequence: TGTGCCAGCAGAACTAGCGGGAGGGATCCCAATGAGCAGTTCTTC.